These T cell receptor beta chains were read from a single sample in a study of OX40 agonist ivuxolimab in advanced cancers. Clones were sequenced by immunoSEQ multiplex PCR, and TCRdb holds only the in-frame ones, with some missing. This table holds approximately 70,000 clones, approximately 90% found once. Sequences were derived from CD4+ or CD8+ T cells sorted from blood, sampled in a trial of the OX40 agonist ivuxolimab. The receptors stem from an adult with an advanced solid tumor such as melanoma, head and neck, liver or kidney cancer. Each CDR3 is given with its conserved first and last residue. D genes are given only for firm matches. The size of a clone is reported for some rows only, either as once, few or many, or as a class for expanded clones.

TRBJ1-3 TRBD1 TRBV6-1 NA TGTGCCAGCAGCGGGACAGGGACTGGAAACACCATATATTTT CASSGTGTGNTIYF
TRBJ2-7 NA TRBV10-3 NA TGTGCCATCGGAAATCAAGGGGAGCAGTACTTC CAIGNQGEQYF
TRBJ2-3 TRBD2 TRBV4-2 once TGTGCCAGCAGCCAAGGGCGGGGGGGCCGGGATACGCAGTATTTT CASSQGRGGRDTQYF
TRBJ2-5 NA TRBV7-9 NA TGTGCCAGCAGCTCGGACAGCCACCAAGAGACCCAGTACTTC CASSSDSHQETQYF
TRBJ1-5 NA TRBV9 few TGTGCCAGCAGCGTAGCTTTAAGTCAGCCCCAGCATTTT CASSVALSQPQHF
TRBJ1-5 NA TRBV19 once TGTGCCAGTAGTATAGCAGGGGGCAATCAGCCCCAGCATTTT CASSIAGGNQPQHF
TRBJ2-7 TRBD1 TRBV11-3 NA TGTGCCAGCAGCTTAGCCGACAGGGTAGGCCACGAGCAGTACTTC CASSLADRVGHEQYF
TRBJ2-7 NA TRBV5-5 NA TGTGCCAGCAGACCACAGGACAACCCCTACGAGCAGTACTTC CASRPQDNPYEQYF
TRBJ2-1 NA TRBV11-1 NA TGTGCCAGCAGCGTAACCCGTGGGGCGGTGCACAATGAGCAGTTCTTC CASSVTRGAVHNEQFF
TRBJ2-1 NA TRBV5-1 NA TGCGCCAGCAGCTTGGATGGGGATGGCCCCTACAATGAGCAGTTCTTC CASSLDGDGPYNEQFF
TRBJ1-5 NA TRBV7-2 few TGTGCCAGCAGCTTACTGGCCGATCAGCCCCAGCATTTT CASSLLADQPQHF
TRBJ1-5 TRBD1 TRBV28 once TGTGCCAGCAGTTTCCCCAGACAGGGGGGTCAGCCCCAGCATTTT CASSFPRQGGQPQHF
TRBJ1-3 TRBD1 TRBV6-1 NA TGTGCCAGCAGTGAACGCTGGACAGGGGAAAACACCATATATTTT CASSERWTGENTIYF
TRBJ1-5 NA TRBV19 NA TGTGCCAGTAGCCCGCAACAGGGCAATCAGCCCCAGCATTTT CASSPQQGNQPQHF
TRBJ1-2 NA TRBV4-1 NA TGCGCCAGCAGCCAAGAACCGGACAACTATGGCTACACCTTC CASSQEPDNYGYTF
TRBJ1-2 TRBD1 TRBV6-5 NA TGTGCCAGCAGGTCGGGACAGGGGCCCTATGGCTACACCTTC CASRSGQGPYGYTF
TRBJ2-4 NA TRBV10-3 NA TGTGCCATCAGTGAGTCGCGGGGACTCACAGCCAAAAACATTCAGTACTTC CAISESRGLTAKNIQYF
TRBJ1-2 NA TRBV7-2 NA TGTGCCAGCAGCTTAGGGGTCGGGAGTGGCTACACCTTC CASSLGVGSGYTF
TRBJ1-1 NA TRBV9 NA TGTGCCAGCAGCGCACAGGCAGGGGCCATGAACACTGAAGCTTTCTTT CASSAQAGAMNTEAFF
TRBJ1-2 NA TRBV5-4 NA TGTGCCAGCAGCTTGGTTGGGACCGAAGGCTACACCTTC CASSLVGTEGYTF
TRBJ1-2 TRBD1 TRBV7-3 NA TGTGCCAGCAGCCCCTGGACAGGGAGCGGCTACACCTTC CASSPWTGSGYTF
TRBJ2-7 TRBD1 TRBV6-6 NA TGTGCCAGCAACAACGGACAGGGGGCGACAAACTTC CASNNGQGATNF
TRBJ2-7 NA TRBV6-5 NA TGTGCCAGCAGTTCCACCCCCCCCTACGAGCAGTACTTC CASSSTPPYEQYF
TRBJ1-4 NA TRBV18 NA TGTGCCAGCTCACCAGGGAATGAAAAACTGTTTTTT CASSPGNEKLFF
TRBJ2-3 NA TRBV19 NA TGTGCCAGTACCGAGAGGGGCACAGCCAAAGGTGGTACGCAGTATTTT CASTERGTAKGGTQYF
TRBJ2-3 NA TRBV7-9 NA TGTGCCAGCAGCCCCGCCTCGGCCCCAATCCCAGATACGCAGTATTTT CASSPASAPIPDTQYF
TRBJ1-4 TRBD1 TRBV9 NA TGTGCCAGCAGCGTTGACAGGGACGCAACTAATGAAAAACTGTTTTTT CASSVDRDATNEKLFF
TRBJ2-7 NA TRBV7-2 NA TGTGCCAGCAGCTTAGCCGAGGGCTCCTACGAGCAGTACTTC CASSLAEGSYEQYF
TRBJ2-7 TRBD2 TRBV10-3 NA TGTGCCATCAGTGAAGGGGTAGCGGGGAGTTACGAGCAGTACTTC CAISEGVAGSYEQYF
TRBJ2-3 NA TRBV9 once TGTGCCAGCAGCGTAGCGGGTAGTGTAGGAGATACGCAGTATTTT CASSVAGSVGDTQYF
TRBJ2-7 NA TRBV19 NA TGTGCCAGTAGTATCGCCGGGCGCTACGAGCAGTACTTC CASSIAGRYEQYF
TRBJ1-2 NA TRBV4-1 NA TGCGCCAGCAGCCAAGATTCCCGAACCGGGTGGTATGGCTACACCTTC CASSQDSRTGWYGYTF
TRBJ2-1 NA TRBV7-9 NA TGTGCCAGCAGCTTATTCATCGGTAGGTTTTCAGGTGGGAACAATGAGCAGTTCTTC CASSLFIGRFSGGNNEQFF
TRBJ1-2 NA TRBV6-1 NA TGTGCCAGCAGCGGCGGACGGAACTATGGCTACACCTTC CASSGGRNYGYTF
TRBJ2-3 NA TRBV19 few TGTGCCAGTTCCATGGTCCCTACGGGGACAGATACGCAGTATTTT CASSMVPTGTDTQYF
TRBJ2-7 TRBD2 TRBV7-6 NA TGTGCCAGCAGCTTAGCAGTTCGTTGGGGACTAGCGGGAGCAGCGACCTACGAGCAGTACTTC CASSLAVRWGLAGAATYEQYF
TRBJ2-3 TRBD2 TRBV6-5 NA TGTGCCAGCAGTGTACCGGGACTAGCGGGGGATACGCAGTATTTT CASSVPGLAGDTQYF
TRBJ1-3 NA TRBV19 NA TGTGCCAGTAGGACGGACAGCGCGGGCTACACCATATATTTT CASRTDSAGYTIYF
TRBJ1-4 NA TRBV4-2 NA TGTGCCAGCAGCCAAGAACTTGACCCGAAACTGTTTTTT CASSQELDPKLFF
TRBJ1-5 NA TRBV7-8 NA TGTGCCAGCAGCTACAGAGACAATCAGCCCCAGCATTTT CASSYRDNQPQHF
TRBJ1-4 TRBD1 TRBV5-1 NA TGCGCCAGCAGCCAGCGGACAGGGTCGGTTGAAAAACTGTTTTTT CASSQRTGSVEKLFF
TRBJ1-5 NA TRBV30 few TGTGCCTGGAGTGTACGAGGGATCAACAATCAGCCCCAGCATTTT CAWSVRGINNQPQHF
TRBJ1-4 TRBD1 TRBV27 NA TGTGCCAGCAGTTTATTTAGAAGCGAGGGTTTGGTGGGCAGGGGGGATGAAAAACTGTTTTTT CASSLFRSEGLVGRGDEKLFF
TRBJ2-2 NA TRBV28 NA TGTGCCAGCAGTTTCCGGGGGACCAACACCGGGGAGCTGTTTTTT CASSFRGTNTGELFF
TRBJ1-2 NA TRBV7-2 once TGTGCCAGCAGCTTCTCCCCACCTGCAGGCTACACCTTC CASSFSPPAGYTF
TRBJ1-2 TRBD1 TRBV5-1 NA TGCGCCAGCAGCTCCGGGACAGGGGGTGGCTACACCTTC CASSSGTGGGYTF
TRBJ1-3 NA TRBV4-1 NA TGCGCCAGCAGCCACCAGGGAAACACCATATATTTT CASSHQGNTIYF
TRBJ2-1 TRBD1 TRBV4-1 once TGCGCCAGCAGCCACCCTGGCGGGACAGGGTCGAATGAGCAGTTCTTC CASSHPGGTGSNEQFF
TRBJ2-5 NA TRBV7-6 NA TGTGCCAGCAGCTTAGCACAGGGATATCAAGAGACCCAGTACTTC CASSLAQGYQETQYF
TRBJ1-5 TRBD1 TRBV23-1 once TGCGCCAGCAGTAGGGACAGGAGTTCTAATCAGCCCCAGCATTTT CASSRDRSSNQPQHF
TRBJ2-1 NA TRBV5-1 once TGCGCCAGCAGCTTGGGCCCCAACAATGAGCAGTTCTTC CASSLGPNNEQFF